The 7 T cell receptor beta chains below come from one sample, sequenced in a study of T-cell reconstitution after alpha-beta-depleted transplantation in children. For TCRbeta, the library was prepared with unique molecular identifiers. TCRdb ran MiXCR on the PCR reads and lists one entry per CDR3 protein. The sample has fewer than 150,000 distinct CDR3 sequences; roughly 9.7% are singletons. The sequences come from PBMCs, mostly from graft donor cells, collected 180 days after TCRalphabeta/CD19-depleted stem cell transplant. These receptor sequences come from a girl less than two years old who had a stem cell transplant for combined immunodeficiency, so the T cells may come from the graft donor.

The gene calls are TRBV5-6 and TRBJ1-4; unclear D gene. Trimming took off 1 base at V and 13 bases at J, with 11 bases between the two ends. Germline CDR1 is SGHDT and CDR2 is YYEEEE. The CDR3 spans 12 residues. The CDR3 loop reads CASSLLSQGLFF. In DNA form, the CDR3 reads TGTGCCAGCAGCTTGCTGAGCCAAGGACTGTTTTTT.

This clonotype was detected many times. V usage is TRBV6-2 or TRBV6-3 and J usage is TRBJ2-1; D ambiguous. The germline V and J ends were trimmed by 2 bases and 0 bases, with 2 bases remaining between them. There are 13 residues in the CDR3. Germline lookup yields CDR1 MNHEY and CDR2 SVGEGT. CDR3 sequence (DNA): TGTGCCAGCAGTTACCCCTCCTACAATGAGCAGTTCTTC. This codes for CASSYPSYNEQFF.

This clonotype is a singleton in its sample. Given a much more abundant clone one base away, this may be a read error. CDR3 sequence: CASSPVLAGPYEQYF. CDR3 nucleotide sequence: TGCGCCAGCAGCCCAGTACTAGCGGGGCCCTACGAGCAGTACTTC. The V and J genes are TRBV5-1 and TRBJ2-7; TRBD2 matches 10 bases. After removal of 4 bases from V and 2 bases from J, the junction contained 6 bases not matched to a gene. Looked up from germline, CDR1 is SGHRS and CDR2 is YFSETQ. The CDR3 is made up of 15 amino acids.

This clonotype turned up a few times. This chain uses TRBV6-5 with TRBJ2-4; 8 nucleotides match TRBD1. Germline-derived CDR1 and CDR2 are MNHEY and SVGAGI. This CDR3 has 22 amino acids. Trimming removed 1 base from V and 0 bases from J; junction bases left unmatched: 20. The CDR3 nucleotides read TGTGCCAGCAGTTACTTACCGGATATCGGGACAGGTGTCTTACTAGCCAAAAACATTCAGTACTTC. Amino acid sequence: CASSYLPDIGTGVLLAKNIQYF.

The chain has TRBV5-4 and TRBJ2-2; 10 bases map to TRBD2. The CDR3 extends over 16 amino acids. The V gene's germline CDR1 is SGHNT and CDR2 YYREEE (reference sequence). Trimming took 4 bases from V and 5 from J; bases not matched to a gene: 8. CDR3 sequence: CASSGLAGGFTGELFF. In DNA form, the CDR3 reads TGTGCCAGCAGCGGATTAGCGGGAGGTTTTACCGGGGAGCTGTTTTTT.

This sequence joins TRBV5-1 and TRBJ2-1; 14 bases align to TRBD2. Unmatched junction bases numbered 7, after V lost 6 bases and J lost 8 bases. The CDR3 length is 15 residues. Germline V gives CDR1 SGHRS, CDR2 YFSETQ. In DNA, the CDR3 is TGCGCCAGCATGGCCGGGACTAGCGGGAGTGATGAGCAGTTCTTC. Translating it yields CASMAGTSGSDEQFF.

This clonotype turned up a few times. The V and J genes are TRBV4-3 and TRBJ2-5; D ambiguous. The length of the CDR3 is 15 residues. Deletions cut 1 base from V and 2 bases from J, with 11 bases between. Germline assignment: CDR1 LGHNA and CDR2 YSLEER. CDR3 region: CASSQVETGQETQYF. In DNA form, the CDR3 reads TGCGCCAGCAGCCAAGTCGAGACTGGACAAGAGACCCAGTACTTC.